A single sample gave rise to the 14 T cell receptor beta chains below, sequenced in a study of cytomegalovirus exposure and HLA in healthy donors. Vbeta (60) and Jbeta (13) primers were used in the PCR. Produced via immunoSEQ multiplex PCR; TCRdb's table is partial and in-frame only. The data show just under 95,000 clones, over 65% seen once. Sequenced material: PBMCs. The receptors shown here come from a human donor in good health.

The CDR3 loop reads CASSALAGNGYTF. In DNA form, the CDR3 reads TGTGCCAGCAGTGCCTTGGCAGGCAACGGCTACACCTTC. V is TRBV25-1 and J is TRBJ1-2; D is undetermined. Germline CDR1 reads MGHDK; CDR2 reads SYGVNS. Trimming cost V 4 bases and J 8 bases, with 14 bases left between them. This CDR3 has 13 amino acids.

The V gene is TRBV5-1, the J gene TRBJ2-7; 7 bases fit TRBD1. J was trimmed by 6 bases and V by 0 bases; bases with no gene match: 9. Germline V gene sequence: CDR1 SGHRS, CDR2 YFSETQ. The CDR3 runs to 15 residues. The CDR3 DNA reads as TGCGCCAGCAGCTTGGCCACCTTGACAGGGAGCGAGCAGTACTTC. As protein: CASSLATLTGSEQYF. Based on the CDR3 plus reference TRBV5-1 and TRBJ2-7, the full variable domain is KAGVTQTPRYLIKTRGQQVTLSCSPISGHRSVSWYQQTPGQGLQFLFEYFSETQRNKGNFPGRFSGRQFSNSRSEMNVSTLELGDSALYLCASSLATLTGSEQYFGPGTRLTVT.

This chain uses TRBV30 with TRBJ1-1; no reliable D call. This CDR3 comprises 13 residues. Trimming pared 2 bases from V and 0 bases from J, leaving 7 bases between. Germline loops: CDR1 GTSNPN, CDR2 SVGIG (reference sequence). The DNA of the CDR3 is TGTGCCTGGAGTCCACTGATGAACACTGAAGCTTTCTTT. Protein product: CAWSPLMNTEAFF.

The rearrangement links TRBV5-1 to TRBJ2-5, with 8 positions matching TRBD2. The CDR3 spans 16 residues. Germline-derived CDR1 and CDR2 are SGHRS and YFSETQ. Trimming at V came to 4 bases and at J to 3 bases, leaving 11 bases not matched to a gene. The DNA for the CDR3 is TGCGCCAGCAGCCTGGCGCTAGCGGGTGGAAAAGAGACCCAGTACTTC. The encoded protein is CASSLALAGGKETQYF.

The chain has TRBV25-1 and TRBJ1-1; 7 nucleotides line up with TRBD1. Germline V CDR1 and CDR2: MGHDK, SYGVNS. The V segment lost 10 bases and the J segment 1 base; nucleotides outside the gene matches: 9. This CDR3 spans 14 amino acids. CDR3 bases: TGTGCCACCTTCGGACAGGCCCCGAACACTGAAGCTTTCTTT. Residues: CATFGQAPNTEAFF.

The V call is TRBV10-3, the J call TRBJ2-2; 11 bases line up with TRBD1. Germline CDR1 ENHRY, CDR2 SYGVKD. The V gene end was trimmed by 3 bases and the J gene end by 4 bases; junction bases not matched to a gene: 4. The length of the CDR3 is 16 residues. The CDR3 sequence is CAISEAGTGGTGELFF. In DNA, the CDR3 is TGTGCCATCAGTGAAGCCGGGACAGGGGGCACCGGGGAGCTGTTTTTT.

The rearrangement uses TRBV30 and TRBJ2-2; 8 bases line up with TRBD2. Germline lookup yields CDR1 GTSNPN and CDR2 SVGIG (reference sequence). The CDR3 totals 19 residues. V was pared by 3 bases and J by 3 bases, with 18 bases of the junction left unmatched. The CDR3 region has the DNA TGTGCCTGGAGACCGCCGGGACTAGGGATGGGTAAATACACCGGGGAGCTGTTTTTT. Translation: CAWRPPGLGMGKYTGELFF. Full variable domain (outside the CDR3, taken from reference TRBV30 and TRBJ2-2): SQTIHQWPATLVQPVGSPLSLECTVEGTSNPNLYWYRQAAGRGLQLLFYSVGIGQISSEVPQNLSASRPQDRQFILSSKKLLLSDSGFYLCAWRPPGLGMGKYTGELFFGEGSRLTVL.

The chain carries TRBV28 and TRBJ2-7; 11 bases are shared with TRBD2. Germline V gives CDR1 MDHEN, CDR2 SYDVKM. V was pared by 3 bases and J by 0 bases, with 7 bases of the junction left unmatched. This CDR3 is built from 17 residues. This CDR3 reads CASSFRTSGRYSYEQYF. CDR3 nucleotides: TGTGCCAGCAGTTTCCGGACTAGCGGGCGGTACTCCTACGAGCAGTACTTC.

The rearrangement links TRBV7-3 to TRBJ2-5; 11 nucleotides line up with TRBD2. Germline assignment: CDR1 SGHTA and CDR2 FQGTGA. This CDR3 is built from 16 residues. The J segment lost 5 bases and the V segment lost 0 bases, leaving 5 bases of the junction unmatched. For the CDR3, the DNA is TGTGCCAGCAGCTTAACTCCTAGCGGGGGGCGCGAGACCCAGTACTTC. It specifies CASSLTPSGGRETQYF.

The chain uses TRBV9 and TRBJ2-1; D gene uncertain. The CDR3 runs 12 residues. Per germline, CDR1 SGDLS and CDR2 YYNGEE. Deletions cut 4 bases from V and 5 bases from J, with 7 bases between. CDR3: CASSSGDNEQFF. As DNA, the CDR3 is TGTGCCAGCAGCTCTGGAGACAATGAGCAGTTCTTC.

V is TRBV7-8 and J is TRBJ1-5; D call uncertain. This CDR3 spans 14 amino acids. Looked up from germline, CDR1 is SGHVS and CDR2 is FQNEAQ. V lost 3 bases and J 2 bases, leaving 8 bases between the germline ends. CDR3 sequence reads: CASSLEFRNQPQHF. The CDR3 DNA is TGTGCCAGCAGCTTGGAGTTTCGCAATCAGCCCCAGCATTTT.

The chain couples TRBV19 to TRBJ1-1; 9 bases agree with TRBD1. CDR1 is LNHDA, CDR2 SQIVND, per germline (reference sequence). The CDR3 runs 14 residues. Trimming removed 6 bases from V and 0 bases from J; junction bases left unmatched: 2. The CDR3 region is CASRGQGMNTEAFF. In DNA form, the CDR3 reads TGTGCCAGTAGGGGACAGGGAATGAACACTGAAGCTTTCTTT.

The V call is TRBV5-1, the J call TRBJ2-5, with 8 bases fitting TRBD2. J gave up 1 base and V 6 bases, and 8 bases lay outside the gene matches. The CDR3 is 15 amino acids. CDR1 is SGHRS and CDR2 is YFSETQ in the germline V gene. The CDR3: CASIPSGGLQETQYF. CDR3 DNA sequence: TGCGCCAGCATCCCGAGCGGGGGCCTCCAAGAGACCCAGTACTTC.

A few counts support this clone. The chain employs TRBV5-1 and TRBJ1-1; no reliable D call. The CDR3 length is 14 residues. Trimming took 3 bases from V and 2 from J, leaving 11 bases between them. Germline-derived CDR1 and CDR2 are SGHRS and YFSETQ. CDR3 DNA: TGCGCCAGCAGCTCCCAGACAAGCAACACTGAAGCTTTCTTT. Its translation is CASSSQTSNTEAFF.